This T cell receptor (beta chain) originates from a study of T cells in Graves' hyperthyroidism and ophthalmopathy. The germline V gene encodes CDR1 DFQATT and CDR2 SNEGSKA (reference sequence). This CDR3 spans 14 amino acids. J lost 3 bases, V lost 6 bases, and 10 bases had no gene match. Remarks on this clonotype: Its antigen is currently unknown.

The investigators amplified TCR beta CDR3 regions from RNA transcripts. The TCR CDR3 first-round RT-PCR relied on the HTBI primer set. TCRdb processed the multiplex PCR reads anew with MiXCR; each CDR3 protein has one entry. The sample carries just over 550,000 distinct CDR3 sequences, approximately 44% recorded once. Orbital computed tomography and thyroid ultrasound, together with serum TRAb and thyroxine and clinical symptoms, were used for diagnoses. Study outcomes and limitations: Clonotypes that were expanded in thyroid above 0.001 mostly appeared in blood too.

The sample consisted of peripheral blood or thyroid tissue (not recorded which). V and J are TRBV20-1 and TRBJ2-5; 7 bases line up with TRBD1. The receptor was isolated from a young woman with Graves' hyperthyroidism. CDR3 sequence reads: CSATSIQGKETQYF. In DNA form, the CDR3 reads TGCAGTGCGACATCCATACAGGGGAAAGAGACCCAGTACTTC.